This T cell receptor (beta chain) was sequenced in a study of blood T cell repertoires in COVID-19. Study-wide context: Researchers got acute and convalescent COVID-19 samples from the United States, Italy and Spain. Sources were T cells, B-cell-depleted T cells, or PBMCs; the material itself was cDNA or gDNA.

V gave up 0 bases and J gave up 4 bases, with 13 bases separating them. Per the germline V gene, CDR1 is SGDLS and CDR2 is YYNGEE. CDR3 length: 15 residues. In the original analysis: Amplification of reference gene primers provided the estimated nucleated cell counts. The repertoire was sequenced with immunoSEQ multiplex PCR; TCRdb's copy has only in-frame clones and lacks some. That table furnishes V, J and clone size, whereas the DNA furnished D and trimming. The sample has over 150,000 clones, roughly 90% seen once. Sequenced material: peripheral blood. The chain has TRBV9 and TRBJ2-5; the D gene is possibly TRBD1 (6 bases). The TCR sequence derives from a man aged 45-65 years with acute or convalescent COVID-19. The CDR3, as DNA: TGTGCCAGCAGCGTAGGGTTCAGGGGCGGAGAGACCCAGTACTTC. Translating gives CASSVGFRGGETQYF.